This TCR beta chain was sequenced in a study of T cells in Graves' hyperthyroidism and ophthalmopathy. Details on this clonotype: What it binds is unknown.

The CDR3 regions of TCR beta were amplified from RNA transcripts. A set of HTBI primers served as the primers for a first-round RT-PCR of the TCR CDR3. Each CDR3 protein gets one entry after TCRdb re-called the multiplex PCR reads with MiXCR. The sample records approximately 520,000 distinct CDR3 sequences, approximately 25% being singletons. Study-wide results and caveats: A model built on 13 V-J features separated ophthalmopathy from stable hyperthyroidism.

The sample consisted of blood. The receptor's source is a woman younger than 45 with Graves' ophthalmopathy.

CDR3 in DNA: TGTGCCAGCAGACGACCTGGGGTTGGCGGGGAGCTGTTTTTT. As protein: CASRRPGVGGELFF. V and J are TRBV11-2 and TRBJ2-2; D gene ambiguous. The CDR3 loop spans 14 amino acids. The V gene's germline CDR1 is SGHAT and CDR2 FQNNGV. The V and J ends lost 6 bases and 7 bases respectively, with 15 bases between them. Combining the CDR3 with reference TRBV11-2 and TRBJ2-2 gives the whole variable domain EAGVAQSPRYKIIEKRQSVAFWCNPISGHATLYWYQQILGQGPKLLIQFQNNGVVDDSQLPKDRFSAERLKGVDSTLKIQPAKLEDSAVYLCASRRPGVGGELFFGEGSRLTVL.